These 18 T cell receptor beta chains share one sample of origin, sequenced in a study of cytomegalovirus exposure and HLA in healthy donors. Clones were sequenced by immunoSEQ multiplex PCR, and TCRdb holds only the in-frame ones, with some missing. This sample yields about 150,000 clones, of which about 90% are seen a single time; less than 7% belongs to the top ten. Source material: PBMCs. These TCRs come from a woman in her 30s in good health and CMV-seropositive.

The chain combines TRBV29-1 with TRBJ2-3, with unresolved D. Germline V CDR1 and CDR2: SQVTM, ANQGSEA. The CDR3 sequence is 12 residues long. Trimming stripped 3 bases from V and 0 bases from J, with 4 bases between. CDR3 residues: CSVEYSTDTQYF. CDR3 in DNA: TGCAGCGTTGAGTATAGCACAGATACGCAGTATTTT.

The V and J genes are TRBV6-5 and TRBJ2-5, with TRBD2 identical over 9 bases. V trimming: 6 bases; J trimming: 1 base; junction bases outside the gene matches: 3. The CDR3 covers 14 residues. Per the germline V gene, CDR1 is MNHEY and CDR2 is SVGAGI. The CDR3 region is CASSVTSGQETQYF. The CDR3 nucleotides read TGTGCCAGCAGCGTGACTAGCGGCCAAGAGACCCAGTACTTC.

The genes are TRBV20-1 and TRBJ1-4; D unresolved. The CDR3 sequence is 11 residues long. The V end was cut by 3 bases, the J end by 6 bases, with 5 bases between. Germline CDR1 is DFQATT and CDR2 is SNEGSKA (reference sequence). The CDR3 spells CSARADEKLFF. The DNA for the CDR3 is TGCAGTGCTAGGGCGGATGAAAAACTGTTTTTT.

In this sample, this clone turned up a few times. The genes are TRBV6-4 and TRBJ2-3; 13 nucleotides line up with TRBD2. Germline loops: CDR1 MRHNA, CDR2 SNTAGT. The CDR3 extends over 14 amino acids. Trimming at V came to 5 bases and at J to 4 bases, leaving 0 bases not matched to a gene. The CDR3 nucleotides read TGTGCCAGCAGTACTAGCGGGGGGGCAGATACGCAGTATTTT. Its protein product is CASSTSGGADTQYF.

The rearrangement uses TRBV6-6 and TRBJ1-1, with a tentative D call TRBD1 (6 bases). V lost 7 bases and J 1 base, leaving 13 bases between the germline ends. The CDR3 extends over 14 amino acids. Per the germline V gene, CDR1 is MNHNY and CDR2 is SVGAGI (reference sequence). CDR3 region: CASIKGGSNTEAFF. CDR3 in DNA: TGTGCCAGCATCAAAGGGGGTTCGAACACTGAAGCTTTCTTT.

V gene TRBV28 combines with J gene TRBJ1-5; 7 positions match TRBD1. The CDR3 consists of 14 residues. V trimming: 6 bases; J trimming: 5 bases; junction bases outside the gene matches: 7. Per germline, CDR1 MDHEN and CDR2 SYDVKM. In DNA form, the CDR3 reads TGTGCCAGCAGACAGACAGGGAGGTATCAGCCCCAGCATTTT. Translated, it gives CASRQTGRYQPQHF.

The chain couples TRBV6-6 to TRBJ1-5; D possibly corresponds to TRBD1 (5 bases). V shed 9 bases and J shed 1 base, with 10 bases lying between them. Germline lookup yields CDR1 MNHNY and CDR2 SVGAGI (reference sequence). The CDR3 extends over 13 amino acids. The CDR3 reads CASGRGSNQPQHF. CDR3 coding DNA: TGTGCCAGTGGGAGGGGAAGCAATCAGCCCCAGCATTTT.

This chain uses TRBV4-1 with TRBJ1-2; D remains ambiguous. V gave up 2 bases and J gave up 3 bases, with 13 bases separating them. Per the germline V gene, CDR1 is MGHRA and CDR2 is YSYEKL. The CDR3 is made up of 15 amino acids. CDR3 bases: TGCGCCAGCAGCCAAATTCAGAGGAGTGACTATGGCTACACCTTC. Translation: CASSQIQRSDYGYTF.

This clone was found a few times. This chain connects TRBV4-1 to TRBJ2-7; possibly TRBD1 for D (6 bases). The CDR3 loop spans 13 amino acids. Deletions cut 6 bases from V and 3 bases from J, with 12 bases between. Per the germline V gene, CDR1 is MGHRA and CDR2 is YSYEKL. CDR3 nucleotides: TGCGCCAGCAGAGCGACAGGAAACTACGAGCAGTACTTC. Translating gives CASRATGNYEQYF.

CDR3 coding DNA: TGTGCCGGGGGGAGCGGGGGGTCCCACAATGAGCAGTTCTTC. Translated: CAGGSGGSHNEQFF. V is TRBV28 and J is TRBJ2-1; 9 bases fit TRBD2. Germline V gene data show CDR1 as MDHEN and CDR2 as SYDVKM. CDR3 size: 14 residues. The V segment lost 11 bases and the J segment 5 bases; nucleotides outside the gene matches: 10.

This chain uses TRBV4-1 with TRBJ2-5; 12 nucleotides agree with TRBD2. Unmatched junction bases numbered 5, after V lost 1 base and J lost 2 bases. The CDR3 is made up of 17 amino acids. In germline, CDR1 is MGHRA, CDR2 YSYEKL. Written as DNA, the CDR3 is TGCGCCAGCAGCCAAGGAATGACTAGCGGGGGACAAGAGACCCAGTACTTC. It is translated as CASSQGMTSGGQETQYF.

The chain couples TRBV10-1 to TRBJ2-5; possible D gene TRBD2, 5 bases. Per germline, CDR1 WNHNN and CDR2 SYGVQD (reference sequence). V was trimmed by 6 bases and J by 1 base, leaving 15 bases between them. This CDR3 has 15 amino acids. The CDR3 protein is CASSGGLGGQETQYF. For the CDR3, the DNA is TGCGCCAGCAGCGGAGGATTAGGAGGCCAAGAGACCCAGTACTTC.

V is TRBV5-4 and J is TRBJ2-3; D is undetermined. V dropped 2 bases and J dropped 1 base, with 8 bases sitting between them. The V gene's germline CDR1 is SGHNT and CDR2 YYREEE (reference sequence). This CDR3 is built from 14 residues. CDR3 in DNA: TGTGCCAGCAGCTTCCAGACACGCACAGATACGCAGTATTTT. Encoded protein: CASSFQTRTDTQYF.

The gene calls are TRBV7-8 and TRBJ2-7, with 9 bases that match TRBD1. This CDR3 spans 14 amino acids. CDR1 is SGHVS and CDR2 is FQNEAQ in the germline V gene. V shed 4 bases, J shed 3 bases, and the junction held 4 bases outside the gene matches. The CDR3 DNA reads as TGTGCCAGCAGCTACACAGGGGGCAACTACGAGCAGTACTTC. Its translation is CASSYTGGNYEQYF.

CDR3 coding DNA: TGTGCCAGCTCCGGACAGGGAACTAATGAAAAACTGTTTTTT. Amino acid sequence: CASSGQGTNEKLFF. The rearrangement links TRBV18 to TRBJ1-4; 8 nucleotides line up with TRBD1. The V gene end was trimmed by 6 bases and the J gene end by 1 base; junction bases not matched to a gene: 1. Germline V gene data show CDR1 as KGHSH and CDR2 as LQKENI. The CDR3 has 14 amino acids.

The chain recombines TRBV9 with TRBJ2-3; TRBD2 matches 13 bases. With 2 bases clipped from V and 1 base from J, the junction kept 7 bases outside the gene matches. This CDR3 comprises 18 residues. Germline values: CDR1 SGDLS, CDR2 YYNGEE. CDR3 residues: CASSVSTSGRAGTDTQYF. The CDR3 DNA follows: TGTGCCAGCAGCGTGTCTACTAGCGGGAGGGCCGGCACAGATACGCAGTATTTT.

The J gene is TRBJ1-2, the V gene TRBV6-6, with a weak D call TRBD1 (6 bases). V shed 6 bases and J shed 9 bases, with 11 bases lying between them. Germline-derived CDR1 and CDR2 are MNHNY and SVGAGI (reference sequence). The CDR3 consists of 11 residues. CDR3 nucleotides: TGTGCCAGCAGCGAAACAGGGCGCTACACCTTC. Protein product: CASSETGRYTF.

V and J are TRBV27 and TRBJ1-5, with D tentatively TRBD1 (6 bases). V gave up 5 bases and J gave up 7 bases, with 15 bases separating them. The CDR3 has 14 amino acids. Per the germline V gene, CDR1 is MNHEY and CDR2 is SMNVEV (reference sequence). In nucleotides, the CDR3 is TGTGCCAGCAGTCCCGACAGGTCCCGGCAGCCCCAGCATTTT. As protein: CASSPDRSRQPQHF.